These T cell receptor beta chains were read from a single sample in a study of T cell responses to AZD1222 COVID-19 vaccine. The protocol was immunoSEQ multiplex PCR, while the TCRdb copy is restricted to in-frame clones and leaves out a portion. The sample shows 70,000 or so clones, about nine tenths of them seen only once. This specimen consisted of peripheral blood, obtained on day 0 of AZD1222 vaccination. The receptors were gathered from an adult in good health. Both conserved end residues are part of each CDR3. D genes are given only for firm matches. The size field is filled for only some rows; it gives once, few, many or a size class.

J	D	V	size	DNA	CDR3
TRBJ1-6	NA	TRBV28	NA	TGTGCCACCGAGAGACTAAATTCACCCCTCCACTTT	CATERLNSPLHF
TRBJ1-4	NA	TRBV27	NA	TGTGCCAGCAGTCCCTGGGCCCCGTCTGGTAATGAAAAACTGTTTTTT	CASSPWAPSGNEKLFF
TRBJ1-1	NA	TRBV2	NA	TGTGCCAGCAGCCCCCAGGGACACGAAGCTTTCTTT	CASSPQGHEAFF
TRBJ1-4	NA	TRBV30	NA	TGTGCCTGGAATTTCCCAGTGGCTAATGAAAAACTGTTTTTT	CAWNFPVANEKLFF
TRBJ2-3	NA	TRBV11-3	NA	TGTGCCAGCAGCTTAGGCAGGGAGACAGATACGCAGTATTTT	CASSLGRETDTQYF
TRBJ1-1	TRBD1	TRBV19	NA	TGTGCCAGTACCCAACGACAGGGAGGGGGGACTGAAGCTTTCTTT	CASTQRQGGGTEAFF
TRBJ2-7	NA	TRBV4-2	once	TGTGCCAGCAGCCAAGATCGAGTAACTTTTTACGAGCAGTACTTC	CASSQDRVTFYEQYF
TRBJ1-1	NA	TRBV12-5	NA	TGTGCTAGGGGGGATACTTTGAACACTGAAGCTTTCTTT	CARGDTLNTEAFF
TRBJ1-1	NA	TRBV19	NA	TGTGCCAGTCGTTCATGGGGTTCCGAAGCTTTCTTT	CASRSWGSEAFF
TRBJ1-5	TRBD1	TRBV18	once	TGTGCCAGCTCACTGGGGACAGGAGTCAATCAGCCCCAGCATTTT	CASSLGTGVNQPQHF
TRBJ1-3	NA	TRBV7-9	NA	TGTGCCAGCAGCTCGAAACTAAGCTCTGGAAACACCATATATTTT	CASSSKLSSGNTIYF
TRBJ1-6	TRBD1	TRBV5-1	NA	TGCGCCAGCAGCTCTGGGACAGCCCTTAAATCACCCCTCCACTTT	CASSSGTALKSPLHF
TRBJ2-1	NA	TRBV9	once	TGTGCCAGCAGCGTAGGTACAGGGTTAAACAATGAGCAGTTCTTC	CASSVGTGLNNEQFF
TRBJ1-2	TRBD1	TRBV7-8	NA	TGTGCCAGCAGCACGCCGGGACAGGGCAATCGCCGCACCTTC	CASSTPGQGNRRTF
TRBJ2-5	NA	TRBV7-3	medium-sized	TGTGCCAGCAGCTTCACGGGTGGAGAGACCCAGTACTTC	CASSFTGGETQYF
TRBJ1-6	NA	TRBV18	NA	TGTGCCAGCTCTCGCCGGGAGGATTCACCCCTCCACTTT	CASSRREDSPLHF
TRBJ1-2	NA	TRBV27	NA	TGTGCCAGCAGTTTAACAGGGATGCATGGCTACACCTTC	CASSLTGMHGYTF
TRBJ1-4	NA	TRBV3-1/TRBV3-2	NA	TGTGCCAGCAGCCAATTTCAGGGGTTCCCTGAAAAACTGTTTTTT	CASSQFQGFPEKLFF
TRBJ1-2	NA	TRBV10-3	NA	TGTGCCATCAGTGCGGAGACGGGCTACTATGGCTACACCTTC	CAISAETGYYGYTF
TRBJ1-1	NA	TRBV6-2/TRBV6-3	NA	TGTGCCAGCAGTTACCTGCCGATGACACAACCTCACACTGAAGCTTTCTTT	CASSYLPMTQPHTEAFF
TRBJ1-1	NA	TRBV6-5	NA	TGTGCCAGCAGTTACTCAACCCGGGGGACTGAAGCTTTCTTT	CASSYSTRGTEAFF
TRBJ1-5	TRBD1	TRBV6-5	NA	TGTGCCAGCAGGGTACAGGGGAATCAGCCCCAGCATTTT	CASRVQGNQPQHF
TRBJ1-1	NA	TRBV4-2	few	TGTGCCAGCAGCCACGGGGGGGGCACTGAAGCTTTCTTT	CASSHGGGTEAFF
TRBJ1-6	TRBD1	TRBV5-6	NA	TGTGCCAGCAGCGGGGGACAGGGGAGGGCCAATTCACCCCTCCACTTT	CASSGGQGRANSPLHF
TRBJ1-2	NA	TRBV30	NA	TGTGCCTGGAGTAAGGGGGGATCATATGGCTACACCTTC	CAWSKGGSYGYTF
TRBJ1-1	NA	TRBV9	NA	TGTGCCAGCAGCGTCAGTTCGGGCACTGAAGCTTTCTTT	CASSVSSGTEAFF
TRBJ1-3	TRBD1	TRBV5-4	NA	TGTGCCAGCAGCCTCTCCCCGGGACAGAGGACTGGAAACACCATATATTTT	CASSLSPGQRTGNTIYF
TRBJ1-5	NA	TRBV7-9	NA	TGTGCCAGCAGTCTGGCAGGGGCGGATCAGCCCCAGCATTTT	CASSLAGADQPQHF
TRBJ1-1	NA	TRBV16	NA	TGTGCCAGCAGCCAATCGACTCTTCTCGCCGAAGCTTTCTTT	CASSQSTLLAEAFF
TRBJ1-5	NA	TRBV3-1/TRBV3-2	NA	TGTGCCAGCAGCCAAGATTCCGCGGGGCAGCCCCAGCATTTT	CASSQDSAGQPQHF
TRBJ1-2	TRBD1	TRBV4-2	NA	TGTGCCAGCAGCCAAGAGATAACAGGGGGCGAATTAGGAGGCTACACCTTC	CASSQEITGGELGGYTF
TRBJ2-3	TRBD1	TRBV28	NA	TGTGCCAGCAGACCGCTCCGGGACAGGGACTTCCGGACAGATACGCAGTATTTT	CASRPLRDRDFRTDTQYF
TRBJ1-5	NA	TRBV7-8	NA	TGTGCCAGCAGCTTAGCGCAGGGCGGTCAGCCCCAGCATTTT	CASSLAQGGQPQHF